The 23 T cell receptor beta chains below were found in one sample sequenced in a study of PD-1 blockade in classical Hodgkin lymphoma. The data were produced by immunoSEQ multiplex PCR, yet TCRdb's version contains in-frame clones alone and is incomplete. The top ten hold around 7% of the sample, which has nearly 25,000 clones, about 80% seen once. Brentuximab vedotin exposure varied, and every patient relapsed after autologous stem cell transplantation. Material: peripheral blood mononuclear cells (PBMCs), obtained at baseline. All receptors derive from a human donor with classical Hodgkin lymphoma.

The chain joins TRBV19 to TRBJ2-2; D call uncertain. CDR1 and CDR2 from the germline V gene are LNHDA and SQIVND (reference sequence). V shed 1 base and J shed 8 bases, with 11 bases lying between them. The CDR3 length is 14 residues. The CDR3 DNA reads TGTGCCAGTAGTATAGCCTTATTATCTGGGGAGCTGTTTTTT. This sequence encodes CASSIALLSGELFF.

This rearrangement joins TRBV5-4 to TRBJ1-2, with D uncertain. With 0 bases removed from V and 4 bases from J, the gap between germline ends came to 10 bases. The CDR3 consists of 14 residues. The germline gives CDR1 SGHNT, CDR2 YYREEE (reference sequence). The CDR3 DNA reads as TGTGCCAGCAGCTTGGGCAAAACCCTCTATGGCTACACCTTC. Amino acids: CASSLGKTLYGYTF.

This clone was counted only a few times. The chain employs TRBV9 and TRBJ1-2, with D hard to call. The germline V and J ends were trimmed by 8 bases and 8 bases, with 16 bases remaining between them. Per the germline V gene, CDR1 is SGDLS and CDR2 is YYNGEE. This CDR3 comprises 12 residues. The CDR3 here is CASYSGLKGYTF. The CDR3 DNA follows: TGTGCCAGTTACAGTGGGTTGAAGGGCTACACCTTC.

This clone was observed a single time. J is TRBJ2-7 and V is TRBV7-2; TRBD1 matches at 7 bases. Per germline, CDR1 SGHTA and CDR2 FQGNSA. The ends lost 5 bases at V and 4 bases at J; junction bases unmatched: 2. This CDR3 has 12 residues. The CDR3 DNA sequence: TGTGCCAGCAGCCCGACAGGGTACGAGCAGTACTTC. This sequence encodes CASSPTGYEQYF.

This clone was seen more than once but under ten times. The chain uses TRBV7-9 and TRBJ2-1; D is tentatively TRBD1 or TRBD2 (7 bases each). Looked up from germline, CDR1 is SEHNR and CDR2 is FQNEAQ (reference sequence). This CDR3 has 16 amino acids. V was shortened by 2 bases and J by 2 bases, with 13 bases between the two germline ends. CDR3 sequence reads: CASSLREGAAYNEQFF. The CDR3 region has the DNA TGTGCCAGCAGCTTAAGGGAGGGGGCTGCCTACAATGAGCAGTTCTTC.

The chain links TRBV6-5 to TRBJ2-5; weak D call: TRBD2 (7 bases). The CDR3 contains 15 residues. V gave up 7 bases and J gave up 5 bases, with 20 bases separating them. The V gene's germline CDR1 is MNHEY and CDR2 SVGAGI. The CDR3 is CASKPTRGGLETQYF. The CDR3 DNA reads as TGTGCCAGCAAGCCAACAAGGGGGGGCCTGGAGACCCAGTACTTC.

The genes are TRBV6-4 and TRBJ2-3; D unresolved. Trimming took off 0 bases at V and 2 bases at J, with 6 bases between the two ends. CDR1 is MRHNA and CDR2 is SNTAGT in the germline V gene. There are 14 residues in the CDR3. Here the CDR3 reads CASSDSGSTDTQYF. The DNA of the CDR3 is TGTGCCAGCAGTGACTCGGGGTCCACAGATACGCAGTATTTT.

The sample holds a few counts of this clone. The chain couples TRBV9 to TRBJ2-3, with D hard to call. This CDR3 is built from 16 residues. CDR1 SGDLS and CDR2 YYNGEE come from the germline V gene. V was pared by 4 bases and J by 0 bases, with 15 bases between. In nucleotides, the CDR3 is TGTGCCAGCAGCCGGGCCAGGAGTACTAGCACAGATACGCAGTATTTT. It encodes CASSRARSTSTDTQYF.

This rearrangement joins TRBV5-4 to TRBJ2-2; D may be TRBD2 (5 bases). Germline values: CDR1 SGHNT, CDR2 YYREEE (reference sequence). Trimming took off 0 bases at V and 3 bases at J, with 9 bases between the two ends. This CDR3 has 15 residues. The CDR3 reads CASSLAGSYTGELFF. As DNA, the CDR3 is TGTGCCAGCAGCTTGGCGGGGTCTTACACCGGGGAGCTGTTTTTT.

This clone occurred a few times. This chain links TRBV7-9 with TRBJ2-5, with 7 bases that match TRBD2. Germline V CDR1 and CDR2: SEHNR, FQNEAQ (reference sequence). CDR3 size: 13 residues. V shed 5 bases, J shed 7 bases, and the junction held 7 bases outside the gene matches. The CDR3 reads CASSPRLAGTQYF. The CDR3 DNA reads TGTGCCAGCAGCCCTCGACTAGCAGGGACCCAGTACTTC.

V is TRBV7-2 and J is TRBJ1-6, with 8 bases that match TRBD1. Per the germline V gene, CDR1 is SGHTA and CDR2 is FQGNSA. Losses at the gene ends were 4 bases for V and 5 bases for J; bases not matched to a gene: 7. There are 16 residues in the CDR3. The CDR3 nucleotides are TGTGCCAGCAGCTCGAAACAGGGGGGGGATAATTCACCCCTCCACTTT. Protein product: CASSSKQGGDNSPLHF.

This rearrangement joins TRBV5-1 to TRBJ1-5; maybe TRBD1 (6 bases). The CDR3 contains 16 residues. Germline V lookup: CDR1 SGHRS, CDR2 YFSETQ. V lost 4 bases, J lost 2 bases, and 16 bases lay in between. The CDR3 nucleotides read TGCGCCAGCAGCCTGGACGGGGGCTCGGGCAATCAGCCCCAGCATTTT. As protein: CASSLDGGSGNQPQHF.

The chain couples TRBV9 to TRBJ2-2, with TRBD1 identical over 7 bases. Germline V gene data show CDR1 as SGDLS and CDR2 as YYNGEE. This CDR3 is 15 amino acids long. V gave up 3 bases and J gave up 5 bases; unmatched junction bases: 7. The CDR3 here is CASSAGDSRTGELFF. CDR3 DNA: TGTGCCAGCAGCGCAGGGGACAGTCGGACCGGGGAGCTGTTTTTT.

This clone was recorded a few times. V and J are TRBV2 and TRBJ2-1, with TRBD2 as a possible D gene (5 bases). This CDR3 contains 15 residues. Germline values: CDR1 SNHLY, CDR2 FYNNEI. V was cut by 7 bases and J by 7 bases, with 20 bases left in between. The CDR3 here is CASKLAFFDFNEQFF. CDR3 DNA sequence: TGTGCCAGCAAGCTAGCCTTCTTTGATTTTAATGAGCAGTTCTTC.

This clone has a single count. The V and J genes are TRBV7-2 and TRBJ1-1; D may be TRBD1 (5 bases). V dropped 1 base and J dropped 4 bases, with 10 bases sitting between them. This CDR3 is built from 14 residues. CDR1 is SGHTA and CDR2 is FQGNSA in the germline V gene. This CDR3 is CASSLGWGGTEAFF. The CDR3 DNA is TGTGCCAGCAGCTTAGGGTGGGGGGGCACTGAAGCTTTCTTT. The full variable domain, rest sourced from reference TRBV7-2 and TRBJ1-1, is GAGVSQSPSNKVTEKGKDVELRCDPISGHTALYWYRQSLGQGLEFLIYFQGNSAPDKSGLPSDRFSAERTGGSVSTLTIQRTQQEDSAVYLCASSLGWGGTEAFFGQGTRLTVV.

This chain uses TRBV14 with TRBJ1-1; 8 bases are shared with TRBD1. Germline-derived CDR1 and CDR2 are SGHDN and FVKESK. The J segment lost 5 bases and the V segment lost 2 bases, leaving 7 bases of the junction unmatched. This CDR3 is 15 amino acids long. The CDR3 protein is CASSQPRGRETEAFF. For the CDR3, the DNA is TGTGCCAGCAGCCAACCCAGGGGGCGCGAAACTGAAGCTTTCTTT.

The CDR3 DNA reads as TGTGCCAGCAGCCGGGAGGTCGGTGGTCCTGAAGCTTTCTTT. Its protein is CASSREVGGPEAFF. V gene TRBV5-6 combines with J gene TRBJ1-1; no definite D call. The CDR3 has 14 amino acids. The germline V gene encodes CDR1 SGHDT and CDR2 YYEEEE. The ends were cut back, 4 bases at V and 6 bases at J, with 16 bases in the middle.

This rearrangement joins TRBV6-1 to TRBJ2-1, with unresolved D. The CDR3 length is 15 residues. CDR1 and CDR2 from the germline V gene are MNHNS and SASEGT. V shed 2 bases and J shed 5 bases, with 13 bases lying between them. Here the CDR3 reads CASSESLNPNNEQFF. In nucleotides, the CDR3 is TGTGCCAGCAGTGAAAGTCTAAACCCTAACAATGAGCAGTTCTTC.

This clone was seen a single time. The rearrangement uses TRBV10-3 and TRBJ1-2, with D unresolved. CDR1 and CDR2 (germline): ENHRY, SYGVKD. This CDR3 spans 12 amino acids. V was clipped by 7 bases and J by 2 bases, with 8 bases between them. This CDR3 reads CAIKAGNYGYTF. Written as DNA, the CDR3 is TGTGCCATCAAGGCGGGGAACTATGGCTACACCTTC.

This chain connects TRBV5-1 to TRBJ1-3, with D possibly matching TRBD1 (6 bases). This CDR3 contains 14 residues. CDR1 and CDR2 (germline): SGHRS, YFSETQ. Trimming left V 7 bases short and J 3 bases short, with 14 bases between. CDR3 DNA sequence: TGCGCCAGCTCCCCGGGGGGCGGTGGAAACACCATATATTTT. As protein: CASSPGGGGNTIYF. Using reference TRBV5-1 and TRBJ1-3 for the parts outside the CDR3, the full variable domain is KAGVTQTPRYLIKTRGQQVTLSCSPISGHRSVSWYQQTPGQGLQFLFEYFSETQRNKGNFPGRFSGRQFSNSRSEMNVSTLELGDSALYLCASSPGGGGNTIYFGEGSWLTVV.

This sequence joins TRBV7-3 and TRBJ2-1; TRBD1 might be the D (5 bases). CDR3 length: 13 amino acids. The germline gives CDR1 SGHTA, CDR2 FQGTGA. The V end was cut by 3 bases, the J end by 10 bases, with 13 bases between. The CDR3 loop is CASSLAVGREQFF. Written as DNA, the CDR3 is TGTGCCAGCAGCTTGGCGGTGGGGCGGGAGCAGTTCTTC.

The V and J genes are TRBV29-1 and TRBJ1-1; a weak D match, TRBD1 (6 bases). There are 14 residues in the CDR3. Trimming left V 6 bases short and J 1 base short, with 15 bases between. Germline CDR1 SQVTM, CDR2 ANQGSEA. CDR3 residues: CSVHSQGGNTEAFF. CDR3 DNA: TGCAGCGTCCACTCACAGGGAGGGAACACTGAAGCTTTCTTT.

The chain recombines TRBV5-6 with TRBJ2-2; the D is unclear. The CDR3 loop spans 13 amino acids. The V end lost 4 bases, the J end lost 6 bases, and 10 bases lay between the germline ends. Per the germline V gene, CDR1 is SGHDT and CDR2 is YYEEEE. CDR3 in DNA: TGTGCCAGCAGCCCACGCAGCTCCGGGGAGCTGTTTTTT. The encoded protein is CASSPRSSGELFF.